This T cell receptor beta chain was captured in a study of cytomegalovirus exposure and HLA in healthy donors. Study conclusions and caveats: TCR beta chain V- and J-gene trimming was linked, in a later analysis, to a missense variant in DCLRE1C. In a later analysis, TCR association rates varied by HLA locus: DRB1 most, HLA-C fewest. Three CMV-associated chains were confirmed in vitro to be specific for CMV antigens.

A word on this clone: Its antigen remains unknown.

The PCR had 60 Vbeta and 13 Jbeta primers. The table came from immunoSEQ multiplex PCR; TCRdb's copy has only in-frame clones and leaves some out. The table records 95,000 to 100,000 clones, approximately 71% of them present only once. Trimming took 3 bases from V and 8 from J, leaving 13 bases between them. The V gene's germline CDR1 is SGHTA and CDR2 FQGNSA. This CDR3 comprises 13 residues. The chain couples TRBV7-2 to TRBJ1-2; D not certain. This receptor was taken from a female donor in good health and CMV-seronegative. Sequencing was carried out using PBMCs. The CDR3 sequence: CASSLSLLEGYTF. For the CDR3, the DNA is TGTGCCAGCAGCTTGAGTCTATTGGAGGGCTACACCTTC.